This T cell receptor beta chain was found in a study of CD8 T cells in Susac syndrome. TCR beta sequencing was performed on blood CD8+ and CD4+ T cells. When the RNA was reverse transcribed, random hexamers were used with an input of about 0.5 to 1 ug. TCR beta CDR3 was amplified by immunoSEQ multiplex PCR. This amplification extended across 54 Vbeta and 13 Jbeta segments. TCRdb reprocessed the immunoSEQ multiplex PCR reads via MiXCR and lists one record per CDR3 protein. The repertoire holds about 110,000 distinct CDR3 sequences, with roughly 95% as singletons. Germline V gene sequence: CDR1 SNHLY, CDR2 FYNNEI. Trimming left V 7 bases short and J 12 bases short, with 24 bases between. The CDR3 loop spans 14 amino acids.

The V and J genes are TRBV2 and TRBJ1-1, with TRBD1 as a possible D gene (5 bases). Sequences were obtained from CD4+ T cells from PBMCs. The receptor was isolated from a human donor in good health. CDR3 amino acids: CASKRPGGLGATFF. The CDR3 DNA is TGTGCCAGCAAACGACCCGGGGGATTGGGTGCGACTTTCTTT.